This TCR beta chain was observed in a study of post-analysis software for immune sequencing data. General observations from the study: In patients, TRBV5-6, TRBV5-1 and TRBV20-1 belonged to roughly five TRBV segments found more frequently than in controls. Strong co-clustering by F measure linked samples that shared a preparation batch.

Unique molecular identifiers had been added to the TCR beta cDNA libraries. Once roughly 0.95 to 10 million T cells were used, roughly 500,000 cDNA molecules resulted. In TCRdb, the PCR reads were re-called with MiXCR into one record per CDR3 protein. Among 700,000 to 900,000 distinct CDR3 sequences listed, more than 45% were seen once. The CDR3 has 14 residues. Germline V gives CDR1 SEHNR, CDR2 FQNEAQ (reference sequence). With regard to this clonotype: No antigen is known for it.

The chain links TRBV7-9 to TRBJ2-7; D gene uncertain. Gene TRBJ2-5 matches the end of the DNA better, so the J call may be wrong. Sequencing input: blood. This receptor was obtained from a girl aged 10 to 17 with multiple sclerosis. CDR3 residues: CASSLASSAETQYF. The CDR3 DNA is TGTGCCAGCAGCTTAGCGAGCTCGGCCGAGACCCAGTACTTC.